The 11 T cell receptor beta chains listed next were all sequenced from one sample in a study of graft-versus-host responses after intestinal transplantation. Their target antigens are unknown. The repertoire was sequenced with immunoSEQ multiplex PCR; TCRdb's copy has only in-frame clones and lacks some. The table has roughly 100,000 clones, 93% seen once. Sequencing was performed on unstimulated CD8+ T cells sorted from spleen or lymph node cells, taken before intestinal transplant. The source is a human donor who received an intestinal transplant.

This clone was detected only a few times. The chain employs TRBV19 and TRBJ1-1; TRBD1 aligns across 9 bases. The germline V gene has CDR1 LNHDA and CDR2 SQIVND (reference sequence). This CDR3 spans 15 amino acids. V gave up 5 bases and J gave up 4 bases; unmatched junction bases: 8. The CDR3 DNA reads TGTGCCAGTAGTTTCACGACAGGGGGAGTCACTGAAGCTTTCTTT. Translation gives CASSFTTGGVTEAFF.

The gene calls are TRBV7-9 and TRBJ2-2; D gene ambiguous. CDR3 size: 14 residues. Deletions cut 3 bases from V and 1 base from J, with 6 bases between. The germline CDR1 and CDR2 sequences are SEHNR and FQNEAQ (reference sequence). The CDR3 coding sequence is TGTGCCAGCAGCTTCACCCGGAACACCGGGGAGCTGTTTTTT. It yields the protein CASSFTRNTGELFF.

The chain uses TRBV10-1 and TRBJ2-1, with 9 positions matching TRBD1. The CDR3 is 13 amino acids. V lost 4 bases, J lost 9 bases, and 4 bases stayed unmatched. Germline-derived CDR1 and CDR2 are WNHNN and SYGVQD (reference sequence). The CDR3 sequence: CASSVQGASEQFF. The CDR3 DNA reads TGCGCCAGCAGTGTACAGGGGGCAAGTGAGCAGTTCTTC.

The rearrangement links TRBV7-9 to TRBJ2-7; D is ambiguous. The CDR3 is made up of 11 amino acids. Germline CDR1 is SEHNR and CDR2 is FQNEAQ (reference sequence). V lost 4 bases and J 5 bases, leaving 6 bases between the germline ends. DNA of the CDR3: TGTGCCAGCAGCTACCTCCACGAGCAGTACTTC. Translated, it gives CASSYLHEQYF. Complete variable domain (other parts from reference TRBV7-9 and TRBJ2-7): DTGVSQNPRHKITKRGQNVTFRCDPISEHNRLYWYRQTLGQGPEFLTYFQNEAQLEKSRLLSDRFSAERPKGSFSTLEIQRTEQGDSAMYLCASSYLHEQYFGPGTRLTVT.

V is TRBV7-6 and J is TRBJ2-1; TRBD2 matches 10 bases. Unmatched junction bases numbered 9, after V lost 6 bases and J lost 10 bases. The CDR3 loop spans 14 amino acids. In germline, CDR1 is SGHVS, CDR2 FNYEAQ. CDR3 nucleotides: TGTGCCAGCAGTACAAGCGGGGGGGCAAGCGAGCAGTTCTTC. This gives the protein CASSTSGGASEQFF.

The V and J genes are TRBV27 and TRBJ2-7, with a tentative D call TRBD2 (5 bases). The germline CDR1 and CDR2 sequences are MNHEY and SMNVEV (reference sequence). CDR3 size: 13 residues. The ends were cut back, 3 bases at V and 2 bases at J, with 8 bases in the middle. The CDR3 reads CASSFGRAYEQYF. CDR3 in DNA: TGTGCCAGCAGTTTTGGGAGAGCCTACGAGCAGTACTTC.

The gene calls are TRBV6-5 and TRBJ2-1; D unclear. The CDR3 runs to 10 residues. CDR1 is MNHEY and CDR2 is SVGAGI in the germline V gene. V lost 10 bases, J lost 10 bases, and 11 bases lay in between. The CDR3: CAIQGPEQFF. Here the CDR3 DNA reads TGTGCCATCCAAGGCCCCGAGCAGTTCTTC.

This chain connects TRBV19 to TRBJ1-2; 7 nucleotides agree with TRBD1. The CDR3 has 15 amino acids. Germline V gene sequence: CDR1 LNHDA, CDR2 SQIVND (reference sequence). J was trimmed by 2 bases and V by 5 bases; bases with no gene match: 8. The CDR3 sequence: CASSGAGTVNYGYTF. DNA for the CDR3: TGTGCCAGTAGTGGGGCCGGGACAGTGAACTATGGCTACACCTTC.

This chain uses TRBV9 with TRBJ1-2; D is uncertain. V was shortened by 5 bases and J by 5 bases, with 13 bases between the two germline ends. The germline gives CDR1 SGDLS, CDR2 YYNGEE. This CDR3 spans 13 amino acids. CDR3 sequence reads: CASRGGRYYGYTF. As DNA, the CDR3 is TGTGCCAGCAGGGGTGGCAGATATTATGGCTACACCTTC.

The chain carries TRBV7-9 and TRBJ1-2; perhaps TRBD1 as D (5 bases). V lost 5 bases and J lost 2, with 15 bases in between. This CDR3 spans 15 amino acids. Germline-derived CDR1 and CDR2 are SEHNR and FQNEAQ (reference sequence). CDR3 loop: CASSILRGVNYGYTF. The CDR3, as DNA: TGTGCCAGCAGCATCCTACGGGGGGTGAACTATGGCTACACCTTC.

CDR3 DNA sequence: TGTGCCATCAGTGATCGCGGGAGCTCCTACGAGCAGTACTTC. It specifies CAISDRGSSYEQYF. This chain links TRBV10-3 with TRBJ2-7, with 7 nucleotides matching TRBD2. V dropped 3 bases and J dropped 0; count of bases not matched to a gene: 2. Per the germline V gene, CDR1 is ENHRY and CDR2 is SYGVKD. The CDR3 totals 14 residues.